Sequencing of this T cell receptor beta chain was carried out in a study of T cell responses to AZD1222 COVID-19 vaccine. Study-level points and caveats: In all cases, repertoires were sampled only after the peak T cell response. Unmutated regions of variants are reportedly targeted by nearly half of spike-specific TCRs. Among the donors, most were white British and more were female, and clonal diversity was possibly underestimated. Vaccination with two AZD1222 doses was followed by a rise in Spike-specific TCR breadth and depth.

V was clipped by 5 bases and J by 0 bases, with 14 bases between them. CDR3 length: 16 residues. Germline lookup yields CDR1 LNHDA and CDR2 SQIVND (reference sequence). Notes on this clone: The antigen remains unidentified.

Profiled with immunoSEQ multiplex PCR; TCRdb holds only in-frame clones, not every one. The data hold around 200,000 clones, with under 95% observed a single time. The TCR was taken from an adult who received the AZD1222 COVID-19 vaccine. J is TRBJ1-5 and V is TRBV19; unclear D gene. Material: peripheral blood, obtained 28 days after the second AZD1222 dose. CDR3 sequence (DNA): TGTGCCAGTAGTCCGTGGTTCGGATATAGCAATCAGCCCCAGCATTTT. Its protein is CASSPWFGYSNQPQHF.